A selection of T cell receptor beta chains follows, all from one sample in a study of patients and donors after allogeneic stem cell transplantation. One entry per CDR3 protein, called by TCRdb with MiXCR from the RT-PCR reads. The sample includes roughly 940,000 distinct CDR3 sequences, roughly 17% of them seen just once. Sequenced material: blood, either unsorted or a sorted T cell fraction (not recorded which). The receptors were sampled from a human donor who was either an allogeneic HSCT recipient or a stem cell or donor lymphocyte infusion donor (not recorded which). It is not recorded whose cells these are; they may come from a transplant donor. CDR3s include the opening cysteine and the closing phenylalanine or tryptophan. Each record gives: J gene, D gene, clone size, V gene, CDR3 protein, CDR3 DNA. A D gene is named only where the DNA matches it firmly. Size tells how often a clone was seen (once, few, many) or the class of an expanded clone, and some rows leave it out.

J: TRBJ2-7
D: .
size: .
V: TRBV11-2
CDR3: CASSEGTFGEQYF
DNA: TGTGCCAGCAGCGAAGGGACTTTCGGGGAGCAGTACTTC

J: TRBJ2-7
D: .
size: .
V: TRBV2
CDR3: CASSERTGLMGYEQYF
DNA: TGTGCCAGCAGTGAACGCACAGGTCTAATGGGCTACGAGCAGTACTTC

J: TRBJ2-7
D: .
size: few
V: TRBV20-1
CDR3: CSASGEGFRFREQYF
DNA: TGCAGTGCTAGCGGTGAGGGTTTTAGGTTTCGCGAGCAGTACTTC

J: TRBJ1-2
D: TRBD1
size: .
V: TRBV3-1
CDR3: CASSQDGRGHGYTF
DNA: TGTGCCAGCAGCCAAGATGGCAGGGGGCATGGCTACACCTTC

J: TRBJ1-2
D: .
size: few
V: TRBV2
CDR3: CASSADRPFYGYTF
DNA: TGTGCCAGCAGTGCCGACAGGCCCTTCTATGGCTACACCTTC

J: TRBJ1-2
D: TRBD1
size: .
V: TRBV6-6
CDR3: CASSYGQDGYTF
DNA: TGTGCCAGCAGTTACGGACAGGATGGCTACACCTTC

J: TRBJ1-4
D: TRBD1
size: once
V: TRBV20-1
CDR3: CSAGRQGSGEELFF
DNA: TGCAGTGCTGGCAGACAGGGATCGGGTGAAGAACTGTTTTTT

J: TRBJ2-3
D: .
size: many
V: TRBV20-1
CDR3: CSALPSLATATDTQYF
DNA: TGCAGTGCTCTTCCTTCTCTAGCGACCGCCACAGATACGCAGTATTTT

J: TRBJ2-1
D: TRBD2
size: .
V: TRBV19
CDR3: CASSPTSVYEQFF
DNA: TGTGCCAGTAGTCCGACTAGCGTCTATGAGCAGTTCTTC

J: TRBJ2-1
D: .
size: .
V: TRBV5-1
CDR3: CASSLVPNNEQFF
DNA: TGCGCCAGCAGCTTGGTACCGAATAATGAGCAGTTCTTC

J: TRBJ2-2
D: .
size: .
V: TRBV12-5
CDR3: CASGLLANTGELFF
DNA: TGTGCTAGTGGTTTATTGGCAAACACCGGGGAGCTGTTTTTT

J: TRBJ2-3
D: .
size: few
V: TRBV20-1
CDR3: CSAPGLGGDTQYF
DNA: TGCAGTGCCCCGGGTCTAGGGGGTGATACGCAGTATTTT

J: TRBJ2-7
D: .
size: .
V: TRBV6-2/TRBV6-3
CDR3: CASSWDPPSYEQYF
DNA: TGTGCCAGCAGTTGGGACCCTCCCTCCTACGAGCAGTACTTC

J: TRBJ1-2
D: .
size: .
V: TRBV7-2
CDR3: CASSTRDPGRGYTF
DNA: TGTGCCAGCAGCACACGGGACCCGGGACGTGGCTACACCTTC

J: TRBJ2-1
D: TRBD2
size: .
V: TRBV2
CDR3: CASRGLAGGPRFEQFF
DNA: TGTGCCAGCAGAGGACTAGCGGGGGGGCCCCGTTTCGAGCAGTTCTTC

J: TRBJ2-3
D: .
size: .
V: TRBV5-6
CDR3: CASSVGVGDTQYF
DNA: TGTGCCAGCAGCGTAGGGGTTGGAGATACGCAGTATTTT

J: TRBJ1-6
D: TRBD1
size: .
V: TRBV15
CDR3: CATSSDRVRSPLHF
DNA: TGTGCCACCAGCTCAGACAGGGTACGATCACCCCTCCACTTT

J: TRBJ1-1
D: .
size: .
V: TRBV12-3/TRBV12-4
CDR3: CASRGSRANTEAFF
DNA: TGTGCCAGCAGGGGGTCAAGGGCGAACACTGAAGCTTTCTTT

J: TRBJ2-1
D: TRBD2
size: few
V: TRBV3-1
CDR3: CASSPPRRGGVSYNEQFF
DNA: TGTGCCAGCAGCCCCCCCCGGCGGGGGGGTGTGTCCTACAATGAGCAGTTCTTC